The 23 T cell receptor beta chains below all came from one sample that was sequenced in a study of CD8+CD57+ T cells in acquired aplastic anemia. CDR3 and TCR beta VDJ profiling relied on genomic DNA as the template. TCRdb used MiXCR to reprocess the reads, holding one entry per CDR3 protein. The data contain about 180,000 distinct CDR3 sequences, around 48% of them singletons. The sequenced patients had an expansion of CD8+CD57+ cells seen by flow cytometry. The material sequenced was sorted CD4+, CD8+, or CD8+CD57+ T cells (not recorded which) from PBMCs. All receptors come from a human donor with aplastic anemia.

This clonotype was detected once. CDR3 in amino acids: CATAAMGNTGELFF. CDR3 sequence (DNA): TGTGCCACCGCCGCGATGGGAAACACCGGGGAGCTGTTTTTT. The V gene is TRBV2, the J gene TRBJ2-2; no clear D gene. Trimming removed 10 bases at V and 2 bases at J, with 14 bases between. In germline, CDR1 is SNHLY, CDR2 FYNNEI. The CDR3 loop spans 14 amino acids.

This clonotype showed up just once. This chain joins TRBV7-8 and TRBJ2-5; TRBD2 matches at 8 bases. The V and J ends lost 5 bases and 5 bases, in that order; junction bases with no gene match: 13. Germline CDR1 and CDR2: SGHVS and FQNEAQ. The CDR3 sequence is 16 residues long. The CDR3 protein is CASSPPSRGGMETQYF. CDR3 in DNA: TGTGCCAGCAGCCCCCCCAGTCGCGGGGGGATGGAGACCCAGTACTTC.

The chain couples TRBV6-2 or TRBV6-3 to TRBJ2-3, with 8 bases that match TRBD1. The CDR3 consists of 15 residues. Germline CDR1 and CDR2: MNHEY and SVGEGT. The J segment lost 2 bases and the V segment lost 7 bases, leaving 8 bases of the junction unmatched. This chain's CDR3 is CASKARQGPTDTQYF. The CDR3, as DNA: TGTGCCAGCAAAGCCCGACAGGGGCCCACAGATACGCAGTATTTT.

The chain carries TRBV10-3 and TRBJ1-5; 8 bases fit TRBD1. V gave up 3 bases and J gave up 5 bases; unmatched junction bases: 3. Per the germline V gene, CDR1 is ENHRY and CDR2 is SYGVKD. The CDR3 has 14 residues. CDR3 sequence (DNA): TGTGCCATCAGTGATCAGGGGGCCTATCAGCCCCAGCATTTT. Protein product: CAISDQGAYQPQHF.

This clonotype was counted only a few times. The chain couples TRBV29-1 to TRBJ2-7; 12 bases match TRBD1. This CDR3 spans 13 amino acids. The J segment lost 4 bases and the V segment lost 7 bases, leaving 5 bases of the junction unmatched. Germline-derived CDR1 and CDR2 are SQVTM and ANQGSEA. CDR3 residues: CSAAGQGAYEQYF. CDR3 nucleotide sequence: TGCAGCGCCGCGGGACAGGGGGCGTACGAGCAGTACTTC.

The rearrangement uses TRBV2 and TRBJ2-7; the D gene is possibly TRBD2 (6 bases). Germline V CDR1 and CDR2: SNHLY, FYNNEI. With 3 bases removed from V and 7 bases from J, the gap between germline ends came to 13 bases. The CDR3 totals 13 residues. The CDR3 DNA follows: TGTGCCAGCAGTGATTCTGGGGCGGGGGAGCAGTACTTC. Translated: CASSDSGAGEQYF.

The chain employs TRBV10-3 and TRBJ1-2; no firm D call. In germline, CDR1 is ENHRY, CDR2 SYGVKD. The CDR3 is made up of 12 amino acids. Trimming removed 8 bases at V and 7 bases at J, with 14 bases between. The CDR3 spells CAIGATASGYTF. Here the CDR3 DNA reads TGTGCCATCGGTGCCACAGCCTCTGGCTACACCTTC.

The chain employs TRBV10-3 and TRBJ1-1, with D maybe TRBD1 (6 bases). Germline lookup yields CDR1 ENHRY and CDR2 SYGVKD. V lost 5 bases, J lost 0 bases, and 7 bases lay in between. This CDR3 has 13 amino acids. The CDR3 nucleotides read TGTGCCATCAGTACAGGGCTGAACACTGAAGCTTTCTTT. Protein: CAISTGLNTEAFF.

This chain connects TRBV2 to TRBJ1-1, with D perhaps TRBD1 (6 bases). Trimming cost V 7 bases and J 0 bases, with 12 bases left between them. This CDR3 has 14 amino acids. Germline V gene lookup returns CDR1 SNHLY and CDR2 FYNNEI. The DNA for the CDR3 is TGTGCCAGCAACCTCGGACAGCTGAACACTGAAGCTTTCTTT. Its protein is CASNLGQLNTEAFF.

The gene calls are TRBV9 and TRBJ2-6, with D tentatively TRBD1 (5 bases). This CDR3 contains 16 residues. V dropped 0 bases and J dropped 2 bases, with 9 bases sitting between them. Germline CDR1 and CDR2: SGDLS and YYNGEE. The CDR3 is CASSVAGNAGANVLTF. The CDR3 DNA is TGTGCCAGCAGCGTAGCAGGGAATGCTGGGGCCAACGTCCTGACTTTC.

The chain couples TRBV7-2 to TRBJ2-5, with D unresolved. V was pared by 5 bases and J by 5 bases, with 12 bases between. The CDR3 is made up of 13 amino acids. CDR1 is SGHTA and CDR2 is FQGNSA in the germline V gene. CDR3 sequence: CASSLPVEETQYF. The CDR3 nucleotides are TGTGCCAGCAGCCTACCCGTAGAGGAGACCCAGTACTTC.

V gene TRBV20-1 combines with J gene TRBJ2-7; TRBD2 aligns across 8 bases. CDR1 DFQATT and CDR2 SNEGSKA come from the germline V gene (reference sequence). Losses at the gene ends were 3 bases for V and 2 bases for J; bases not matched to a gene: 9. This CDR3 comprises 15 residues. The CDR3 region is CSARVGSGGPYEQYF. DNA for the CDR3: TGCAGTGCTAGGGTGGGGAGCGGGGGCCCCTACGAGCAGTACTTC.

Comment on this clonotype: A much more abundant neighbour one base away suggests this may be a read error. The chain employs TRBV6-5 and TRBJ2-7, with D perhaps assigned TRBD1 or TRBD2 (6 bases each). The CDR3 extends over 16 amino acids. V gave up 0 bases and J gave up 5 bases, with 17 bases separating them. Germline-derived CDR1 and CDR2 are MNHEY and SVGAGI. CDR3 sequence (DNA): TGTGCCAGCAGTTACTCGTATACTATCGGGGGCAACGAGCAGTACTTC. Translated, it gives CASSYSYTIGGNEQYF.

J is TRBJ1-5 and V is TRBV12-3 or TRBV12-4; 10 nucleotides line up with TRBD1. This CDR3 is 16 amino acids long. V was clipped by 6 bases and J by 2 bases; unmatched bases: 7. CDR3 DNA: TGTGCCAGCAGGACAATCGGGACAGGGGGCAATCAGCCCCAGCATTTT. It codes for CASRTIGTGGNQPQHF.

In its sample, this clonotype was seen many times. The chain uses TRBV7-6 and TRBJ1-5, with D hard to call. Germline V gene sequence: CDR1 SGHVS, CDR2 FNYEAQ. The CDR3 covers 13 residues. The V end lost 2 bases, the J end lost 0 bases, and 2 bases lay between the germline ends. Here the CDR3 reads CASSLSSNQPQHF. The CDR3 coding sequence is TGTGCCAGCAGCTTAAGTAGCAATCAGCCCCAGCATTTT.

This clonotype showed up many times. CDR3 DNA: TGTGCCAGTAGTCCCGGGGACAGGCCAGCAACTAATGAAAAACTGTTTTTT. This gives the protein CASSPGDRPATNEKLFF. The chain uses TRBV19 and TRBJ1-4; 8 bases line up with TRBD1. V was clipped by 5 bases and J by 0 bases; unmatched bases: 8. This CDR3 has 17 amino acids. Per germline, CDR1 LNHDA and CDR2 SQIVND (reference sequence).

In its sample, this clonotype was seen a few times. This chain's CDR3 is CASSLRGFAYEQYF. For the CDR3, the DNA is TGTGCCAGCAGTCTCAGGGGTTTCGCCTACGAGCAGTACTTC. This chain connects TRBV6-1 to TRBJ2-7, with D possibly matching TRBD1 (6 bases). V lost 5 bases to trimming and J lost 2 bases, with 13 bases between them. The CDR3 is made up of 14 amino acids. Per the germline V gene, CDR1 is MNHNS and CDR2 is SASEGT.

In the case of this clonotype: It may be a read error: a sequence one base away is much more abundant. J is TRBJ1-1 and V is TRBV12-3 or TRBV12-4; possibly TRBD1 for D (6 bases). Trimming cost V 2 bases and J 4 bases, with 11 bases left between them. The CDR3 length is 14 residues. The chain's CDR3 is CASSLMGGFTEAFF. The CDR3 DNA sequence: TGTGCCAGCAGTTTAATGGGGGGCTTCACTGAAGCTTTCTTT.

The rearrangement links TRBV6-5 to TRBJ1-1; 10 bases line up with TRBD1. The germline gives CDR1 MNHEY, CDR2 SVGAGI. The CDR3 has 15 amino acids. The ends lost 2 bases at V and 1 base at J; junction bases unmatched: 1. This chain's CDR3 is CASSYDRGQNTEAFF. In nucleotides, the CDR3 is TGTGCCAGCAGTTACGACAGGGGGCAGAACACTGAAGCTTTCTTT.

This clonotype was counted at least ten times. This chain connects TRBV12-3 or TRBV12-4 to TRBJ2-7; D might be TRBD2 (5 bases). The CDR3 runs 14 residues. The V and J ends lost 6 bases and 0 bases respectively, with 12 bases between them. CDR3 coding DNA: TGTGCCAGCAGGAGGGCGGAAAGCTCCTACGAGCAGTACTTC. It specifies CASRRAESSYEQYF.

Concerning this clonotype: The junction departs from germline at one end; a sequencing error may be responsible. This rearrangement joins TRBV19 to TRBJ2-7; TRBD2 agrees at 12 bases. CDR1 LNHDA and CDR2 SQIVND come from the germline V gene (reference sequence). The CDR3 consists of 14 residues. The CDR3 region has the DNA TGTGCTAGTAGTATCCTAGCGGGAGGGGGCGAGCAGTACTTC. Protein: CASSILAGGGEQYF.

The V call is TRBV6-5, the J call TRBJ1-2, with 7 bases identical to TRBD1. This CDR3 spans 13 amino acids. Germline CDR1 is MNHEY and CDR2 is SVGAGI. The J segment lost 1 base and the V segment lost 8 bases, leaving 4 bases of the junction unmatched. CDR3 nucleotide sequence: TGTGCCAGCCTACAGGGGCTTAACTATGGCTACACCTTC. Its protein is CASLQGLNYGYTF.

This clonotype was counted many times. The chain carries TRBV2 and TRBJ2-7; D possibly matches TRBD1 or TRBD2 (5 bases each). Germline CDR1 reads SNHLY; CDR2 reads FYNNEI. This CDR3 region has 12 residues. CDR3 DNA: TGTGCGACCGGGACGGGGACCTACGAGCAGTACTTC. Encoded protein: CATGTGTYEQYF.